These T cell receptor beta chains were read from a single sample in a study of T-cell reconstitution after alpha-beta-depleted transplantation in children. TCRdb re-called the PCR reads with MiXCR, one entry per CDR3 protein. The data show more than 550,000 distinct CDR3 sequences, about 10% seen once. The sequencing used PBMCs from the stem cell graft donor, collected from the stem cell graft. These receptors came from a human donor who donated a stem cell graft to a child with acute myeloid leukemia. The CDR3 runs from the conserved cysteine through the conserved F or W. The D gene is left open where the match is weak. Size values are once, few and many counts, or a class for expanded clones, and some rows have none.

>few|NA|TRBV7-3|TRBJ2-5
TGTGCCAGCAGCGCGGACTACCAAGAGACCCAGTACTTC
CASSADYQETQYF
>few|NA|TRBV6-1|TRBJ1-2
TGTGCCAGCAGTGAAAACAGCGCAATTAACTATGGCTACACCTTC
CASSENSAINYGYTF
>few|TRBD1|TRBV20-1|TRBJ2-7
TGCAGTGCTAGTAGGCAGGGGGCGCCGACCCCGAGCTACGAGCAGTACTTC
CSASRQGAPTPSYEQYF
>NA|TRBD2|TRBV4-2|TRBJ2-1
TGTGCCAGCAGCCAATCCGGGACTAGCGGGAGCTATGAGCAGTTCTTC
CASSQSGTSGSYEQFF
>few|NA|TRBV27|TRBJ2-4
TGTGCCAGCAGTTTTTGGGGGGCCAAAAACATTCAGTACTTC
CASSFWGAKNIQYF
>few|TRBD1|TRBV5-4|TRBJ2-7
TGTGCCAGCAGCTTGGGAGGTGGGGCAGGGGGTTACTACGAGCAGTACTTC
CASSLGGGAGGYYEQYF
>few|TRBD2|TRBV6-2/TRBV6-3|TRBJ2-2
TGTGCCAGCAGTAACCCGGGACTAGCGTTCACCGGGGAGCTGTTTTTT
CASSNPGLAFTGELFF
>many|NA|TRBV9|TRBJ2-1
TGTGCCAGCAGCGTCCATTGGCTTCGCGGGGACAATGAGCAGTTCTTC
CASSVHWLRGDNEQFF
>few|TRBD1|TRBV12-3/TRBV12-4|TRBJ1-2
TGTGCCAGCAGGGGGAGACAGGGGGCAGACTATGGCTACACCTTC
CASRGRQGADYGYTF
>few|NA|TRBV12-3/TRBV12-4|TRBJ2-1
TGTGCCAGCAGTTTCTCCCAGCGGGTGGGTAAGGAGCAGTTCTTC
CASSFSQRVGKEQFF
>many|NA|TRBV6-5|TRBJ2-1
TGTGCCAGCAGTTATCTCGCGGCCCACACGGATGAGCAGTTCTTC
CASSYLAAHTDEQFF
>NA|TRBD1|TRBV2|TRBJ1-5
TGTGCCAGCAGTGTACAGGGGATGGCCCAGCATTTT
CASSVQGMAQHF
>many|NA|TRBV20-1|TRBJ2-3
TGCAGTGCCCTCTATAGTCGCAGCACAGATACGCAGTATTTT
CSALYSRSTDTQYF
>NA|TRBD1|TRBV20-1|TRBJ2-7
TGCAGTGCGCCAAAGACAGGGGCGGGAGAGCAGTACTTC
CSAPKTGAGEQYF